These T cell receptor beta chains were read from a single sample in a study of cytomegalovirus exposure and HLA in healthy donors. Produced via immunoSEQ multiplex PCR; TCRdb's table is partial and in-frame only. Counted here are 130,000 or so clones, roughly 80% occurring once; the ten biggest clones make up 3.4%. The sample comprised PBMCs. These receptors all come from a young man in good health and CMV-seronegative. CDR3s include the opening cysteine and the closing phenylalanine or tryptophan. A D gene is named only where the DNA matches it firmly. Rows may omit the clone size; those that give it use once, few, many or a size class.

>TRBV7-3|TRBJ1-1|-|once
TGTGCCAGCAGCTTACTCGGGATGAACACTGAAGCTTTCTTT
CASSLLGMNTEAFF
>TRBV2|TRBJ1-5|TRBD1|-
TGTGCCAGCAGTGTGGGACAGTGGCAGCCCCAGCATTTT
CASSVGQWQPQHF
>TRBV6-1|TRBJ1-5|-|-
TGTGCCAGCGAGACAGGTGTTGGCAATCAGCCCCAGCATTTT
CASETGVGNQPQHF
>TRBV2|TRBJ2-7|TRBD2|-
TGTGCCAGCAGTGGTAAAGCGGGGCTGGAGCAGTACTTC
CASSGKAGLEQYF
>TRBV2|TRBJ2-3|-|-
TGTGCCAGCAGGGAACCTACTAGCCGCCGCACAGATACGCAGTATTTT
CASREPTSRRTDTQYF
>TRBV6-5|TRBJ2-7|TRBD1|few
TGTGCCAGCAGCCGCCGGGACAGATCCTCCTACGAGCAGTACTTC
CASSRRDRSSYEQYF
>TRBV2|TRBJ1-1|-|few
TGTGCCAGCAGTGGACAGTATGCCTTGAACACTGAAGCTTTCTTT
CASSGQYALNTEAFF
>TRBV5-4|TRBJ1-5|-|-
TGTGCCAGCAGCTTATTCGGTGTCAATTCTGCTCAGCCCCAGCATTTT
CASSLFGVNSAQPQHF
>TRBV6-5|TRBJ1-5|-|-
TGTGCCAGCAGTTATCAAGGAGATGCTCAGCCCCAGCATTTT
CASSYQGDAQPQHF
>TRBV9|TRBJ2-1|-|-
TGTGCCAGCAGCGTAGTACAGGCCGCAGAGCAGTTCTTC
CASSVVQAAEQFF
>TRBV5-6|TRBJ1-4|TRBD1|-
TGTGCCAGCAGCAAGGAGACAGGGCCTAATGAAAAACTGTTTTTT
CASSKETGPNEKLFF
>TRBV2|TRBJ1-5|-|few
TGTGCCAGCAGTGCGCAGGGCCCTCAGCCCCAGCATTTT
CASSAQGPQPQHF
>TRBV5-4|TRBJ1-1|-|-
TGTGCCAGCAGCTTGAGGCGGGAGAGGTACACTGAAGCTTTCTTT
CASSLRRERYTEAFF
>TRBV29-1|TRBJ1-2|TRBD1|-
TGCAGCGTCTCAGAGGGGACAGGGGGCGGTGGAGGCTACACCTTC
CSVSEGTGGGGGYTF
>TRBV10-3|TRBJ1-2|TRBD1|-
TGTGCCATCAGTGAGTCGCTGGGACAGGGATATGGCTACACCTTC
CAISESLGQGYGYTF
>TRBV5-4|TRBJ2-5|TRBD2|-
TGTGCCAGCAGCTTTGGGGGAGGGCTAGAGACCCAGTACTTC
CASSFGGGLETQYF